These T cell receptor beta chains were read from a single sample in a study of blood T cell dynamics during melanoma immunotherapy. Repertoires were generated with immunoSEQ multiplex PCR, while TCRdb's copy carries only in-frame clones and drops some. Here the sample spans approximately 15,000 clones, over 75% being singletons. The sequencing here drew on blood, taken from a patient treated with checkpoint blockade. All receptors come from a human donor with melanoma. CDR3s include the opening cysteine and the closing phenylalanine or tryptophan. The D gene is left open where the match is weak. The size entry is marked missing in some rows and otherwise reads once, few, many or a size class.

length	J	D	size	V	CDR3	DNA
14	TRBJ1-2	.	.	TRBV30	CAWSRAVSNYGYTF	TGTGCCTGGAGTAGGGCAGTTTCTAACTATGGCTACACCTTC
14	TRBJ1-1	TRBD1	.	TRBV7-8	CASSLDRVLTEAFF	TGTGCCAGCAGCTTGGACAGGGTTTTAACTGAAGCTTTCTTT
13	TRBJ2-7	TRBD1	.	TRBV5-1	CASSRDRGDEQYF	TGCGCCAGCAGCCGGGACAGGGGAGACGAGCAGTACTTC
11	TRBJ1-3	.	.	TRBV6-1	CASLSGNTIYF	TGTGCCAGCCTCTCTGGAAACACCATATATTTT
14	TRBJ1-3	.	few	TRBV30	CAWSKGNSGNTIYF	TGTGCCTGGAGTAAAGGGAACTCTGGAAACACCATATATTTT
13	TRBJ2-7	.	.	TRBV7-3	CASSLVAAYEQYF	TGTGCCAGCAGCTTAGTGGCAGCCTACGAGCAGTACTTC
17	TRBJ1-3	TRBD1	.	TRBV28	CASSPPGQLKSGNTIYF	TGTGCCAGCAGTCCACCGGGACAGCTTAAATCCGGAAACACCATATATTTT
14	TRBJ2-7	.	.	TRBV7-9	CASSPDSFSYEQYF	TGTGCCAGCAGCCCGGACAGTTTCTCCTACGAGCAGTACTTC
15	TRBJ2-1	TRBD1	.	TRBV6-1	CASILRTGAYNEQFF	TGTGCCAGCATCCTCAGGACAGGGGCCTACAATGAGCAGTTCTTC
13	TRBJ2-5	.	few	TRBV7-9	CANSRGDQETQYF	TGTGCCAACTCACGGGGAGACCAAGAGACCCAGTACTTC
15	TRBJ2-2	.	.	TRBV5-4	CASSLWGTNTGELFF	TGCGCCAGCAGCTTGTGGGGGACTAACACCGGGGAGCTGTTTTTT
16	TRBJ2-3	TRBD2	.	TRBV2	CARASAGVRPTDTQYF	TGTGCCAGAGCCTCGGCGGGGGTGCGACCCACAGATACGCAGTATTTT
15	TRBJ2-1	.	.	TRBV7-8	CASSLTLDRYNEQFF	TGTGCCAGCAGCTTAACGCTGGACAGATACAATGAGCAGTTCTTC
13	TRBJ1-2	.	.	TRBV6-6	CASSYRVGDGYTF	TGTGCCAGCAGTTACAGGGTCGGGGATGGCTACACCTTC
13	TRBJ1-4	.	.	TRBV18	CASSPLGNEKLFF	TGTGCCAGCTCACCGCTTGGTAATGAAAAACTGTTTTTT
13	TRBJ2-1	.	.	TRBV5-1	CASSLFFDNEQFF	TGCGCCAGCAGCTTGTTTTTCGACAATGAGCAGTTCTTC
15	TRBJ2-3	TRBD2	.	TRBV5-4	CASSSLAGGLDTQYF	TGTGCCAGCAGCTCACTAGCGGGGGGGTTAGATACGCAGTATTTT
13	TRBJ2-3	.	.	TRBV5-4	CASSLPPRDTQYF	TGTGCCAGCAGCCTCCCGCCGCGGGATACGCAGTATTTT
11	TRBJ1-2	.	few	TRBV6-5	CASGGGYGYTF	TGTGCCAGCGGTGGGGGCTATGGCTACACCTTC
17	TRBJ2-7	.	.	TRBV29-1	CSVEDPKQGRETYEQYF	TGCAGCGTTGAAGACCCTAAGCAAGGCAGGGAAACCTACGAGCAGTACTTC
18	TRBJ2-7	TRBD2	.	TRBV7-3	CASSRRGPLAGEYYEQYF	TGTGCCAGCAGCAGGAGGGGCCCACTAGCGGGGGAGTACTACGAGCAGTACTTC
15	TRBJ2-1	.	.	TRBV2	CASSVGLLQNNEQFF	TGTGCCAGCAGTGTGGGGCTACTACAGAACAATGAGCAGTTCTTC